This T cell receptor (beta chain) was recovered during a study of cytomegalovirus exposure and HLA in healthy donors (dated by TCRdb to the late 2010s). At the level of the whole study: According to an earlier analysis of a few hundred of the donors, about 190 million T cells yielded 90 million to 140 million unique TCR beta sequences and approximately 300 Gb of sequence data. About 300 gigabases of sequencing data and tens of millions of unique TCR sequences were included in an early release covering roughly 600 HLA-typed donors. Of the roughly 400 genotyped donors, around 81% fell in the genetic ancestry cluster associated with self-reported Caucasian donors. The aim of the study was to test whether cataloging public T cell receptors could identify signatures of past pathogen exposure. The study profiled the T cell repertoires of some 610 subjects by immunosequencing and related them to cytomegalovirus serostatus. Besides the first cohort of roughly 640 subjects, a separate validation cohort made up of 120 different subjects was used. High-throughput TCR immunosequencing, statistical association of individual TCRs with disease status, and machine learning were combined to predict cytomegalovirus infection status. A later analysis re-analyzed previously published TCR beta repertoires from about 600 donors and added high-resolution HLA genotyping to study TCR occurrence patterns. In the later analysis, no new phenotypic data were used to find candidate immune exposures; instead, reliance was placed on TCR beta sequences and their occurrence across donors. An earlier analysis of 587 of the donors applied high-throughput TCR beta sequencing to assess whether each TCR beta V gene segment acted as functional or pseudogenic. Donor age, sex, ethnicity and CMV serostatus were collected together with the repertoire data. Genome-wide SNP genotypes for about 65% of the roughly 700 donors were used in a later genetic analysis, which treated that subset as a discovery cohort. Every discovery cohort repertoire had been produced on one sequencing platform. Both class I and class II loci were covered by HLA typing, at four-digit resolution. The number of donors typed differed by locus, with roughly 620-630 for A, B, C, DRB1 and DQB1, around 520 for DQA1, approximately 580 for DPA1, and over 400 for DPB1. Roughly 5 DR-DQ haplotypes were handled as single units for association and clustering, since linkage in the cohort was strong. Among almost 400 genotyped donors of the cohort, an average of about 240,000 unique TCR beta nucleotide sequences were sequenced per donor, approximately 20% of them non-productive. What the authors observed across the whole study: A later genetic analysis reported fewer N-insertions in productive TCRs among donors in an Asian-associated ancestry cluster than the approximately 670-donor mean. V-gene and J-gene trimming of TCR beta chains was associated with a missense DCLRE1C variant in a later genetic analysis, and the association was replicated in an independent cohort. A later analysis found that HLA-associated TCR beta chains were more clonally expanded and had lower generation probabilities than equally common non-associated chains. Because counts were too low, roughly 16 rarely observed V segments, including chromosome 9 orphons, were excluded from the earlier analysis of 587 of the donors. In an earlier analysis of about 600 of the donors, most TCR beta V segments appeared in productive rearrangements about 87% or about 30% of the time, broadly matching IMGT annotations. Most CMV-associated TCR beta chains appeared to be HLA-restricted in a later analysis, and the HLA associations seemed to be driven largely by CMV exposure. The cohort was sequenced for TCR beta chains only, and without alpha or paired-chain data the features that could be detected were limited. A further reported finding was that TCR beta sequences accurately predicted the HLA-A and HLA-B alleles for most subjects in the first cohort. The study listed approximately 150 TCR beta chains as associated with cytomegalovirus. The classifier was reported to diagnose cytomegalovirus status with high specificity and sensitivity in both the original and validation cohorts. Because the 87-base-pair reads could not distinguish some IMGT-functional V segments, including TRBV6-2 and TRBV6-3, those segments were excluded. Because HLA typing was missing for some donors at each locus, association tests included only the typed subset. A later analysis found that TCR association rates varied across HLA loci, with DRB1 alleles showing the most associated TCRs and HLA-C alleles the fewest. A later analysis reported that several top co-occurrence clusters appeared linked to parvovirus B19, influenza, CMV and Epstein-Barr virus. A group of highly shared sequence variants was considered likely to be a technical artifact of the sequencing pipeline. The authors suggested that the approach could potentially be extended to other disease states and immunological phenotypes. Sequencing depth was assumed to be roughly uniform across donors in the presence/absence analyses, though that assumption may not hold. In a later analysis, 15,000 to 20,000 TCR beta sequences were associated with specific HLA alleles at a false discovery rate of 0.05. Strong co-occurrence of HLA alleles, especially DR and DQ, made assigning TCR associations to individual alleles difficult. Linkage disequilibrium might explain the correlated functional status among segregating V segments, but an unknown experimental factor could not be excluded. While some public TCRs were present in many individuals, most TCR sequences turned up only very rarely across donors. Immune exposure information for the cohort was limited to CMV serostatus. A few of the identified cytomegalovirus-associated TCR beta chains were confirmed in vitro to be specific for cytomegalovirus antigens.

Receptors were amplified or captured by the immunoSEQ multiplex PCR assay. The multiplex PCR relied on a mix of 60 forward primers for TCR Vbeta segments and 13 reverse primers for TCR Jbeta segments. The CDR3 region of rearranged TCR beta genes was amplified from genomic DNA by a multiplex PCR assay. On the Illumina HiSeq System, the amplified TCR beta libraries were sequenced as 87-base-pair reads. The published analysis was carried out like this. Across the 670 or so repertoires, a later analysis counted 80 million or so unique TCR beta chains, some 11 million of which were shared by at least two donors. A nearest-neighbor algorithm error-corrected the raw reads and collapsed the reads into unique sequences, merging closely related sequences to remove PCR and sequencing errors. To assign V, D and J gene segments, CDR3 sequences were aligned to IMGT reference sequences. For a sequence to be retained, a match of at least six nucleotides was required to both a V gene segment and a J gene segment. A rearrangement counted as productive if the CDR3 had no stop codons and remained in frame with V and J, and every other rearrangement counted as non-productive. Following IMGT convention, CDR3 was defined as the stretch from the second conserved V-encoded cysteine up to the conserved J-encoded phenylalanine. The earlier analysis of roughly 590 of the donors excluded any sequence lacking an unambiguous match to a single V gene segment. In an earlier analysis of some 590 of the donors, a V segment was called functional when productive rearrangements were above 56.7%, and segregating when the standard deviation between donors exceeded 5%. To diagnose cytomegalovirus status from the catalog of TCR beta chain sequences, a statistical classification framework was built. V and J gene assignment, in a later analysis, came from comparing TCR nucleotide sequences with IMGT/GENE-DB human TR gene sequences. The TCRdist pipeline was used in a later analysis to assign CDR3 sequences and most-parsimonious VDJ recombination scenarios. A later analysis defined each TCR beta chain by its CDR3 amino acid sequence plus V-gene family, and excluded reads lacking a unique V-gene family. A later analysis removed 592 highly shared, low-generation-probability nucleotide sequences to deal with suspected cross-contamination and a sequencing artifact. For each public chain, a later analysis derived a clonal expansion index from normalized ranks of inferred template counts within each repertoire. In a later analysis, generation probabilities were computed using a VDJ recombination model fitted to out-of-frame rearrangements, and the results were checked against IGoR. In a later analysis, hypergeometric tests were used to score TCR-TCR, TCR-HLA and TCR-CMV co-occurrence, with a repertoire-size bias correction applied to TCR pairs. False discovery rates were estimated in a later analysis by permuting HLA or CMV assignments 20 times. A later analysis grouped co-occurring TCRs with DBSCAN, adding TCRdist sequence similarity when clustering within HLA-allele-positive subsets. Repertoires with fewer than 30,000 or more than 120,000 public chains were left out of co-occurrence clustering, as were a few repertoires with anomalous nucleotide sharing. TCRdb's version of the immuneACCESS table is confined to in-frame rearrangements and falls short of the full clone set. An unresolved V gene accounts for under half of the shortfall where checked; the remainder is of unknown origin. V and J calls plus clone size are reproduced from that table; the DNA served to infer D and trimming. This sample has 150,000 to 200,000 clones in its table, and roughly 82% of those were observed once. The top ten clonotypes cover 5% to 7% of the sample.

Remarks on this clone: The clone's antigen remains unknown. Base qualities are not at hand, and no much larger clone is one base apart.

The cohort was made up of roughly 670 healthy bone marrow donors. Cohort members were all nominally healthy when sampled, although unrecorded immune exposures were likely present. The donor tested CMV seropositive, placing the donor among the approximately 290 seropositive members of the cohort. A peripheral blood sample was collected from each donor, and TCR beta sequencing was performed on peripheral blood mononuclear cells. The Qiagen DNeasy Blood Extraction Kit was used to extract genomic DNA from the blood cell samples. Ends trimmed: V by 3 bases, J by 10 bases; bases unmatched to a gene: 4. CDR1 is given as SQVTM and CDR2 as ANQGSEA, both from the germline V gene. The CDR3 starts with the cysteine, ends with the phenylalanine, and has 12 residues. Of the read, only the CDR3 DNA is kept; its 36 bases are in frame from base 1.

The sample consisted of PBMCs. The sequence is built from TRBV29-1 and TRBJ2-1, and 9 junctional nucleotides match TRBD1. The receptor was isolated from a man aged 50 to 59 in good health and CMV-seropositive. The DNA sequence is TGCAGCGTTGAGGGACAGGGCCTAGAGCAGTTCTTC. It codes for CSVEGQGLEQFF.